This T cell receptor beta chain was sequenced in a study of shared clonotypes between healthy human individuals. Study results and limitations: Sequencing depth was predicted to influence how clonotypes are shared among donors. Naive subsets typically showed greater estimated richness than memory subsets.

It was into CD45RA+ naive and CD45RA-negative memory subsets that the CD4+ cells were split. V trimming: 5 bases; J trimming: 0 bases; junction bases outside the gene matches: 12. Per germline, CDR1 SGHAT and CDR2 FQNNGV. This CDR3 has 17 residues. Source study methods: Without quality scores, immunoSEQ junctional reads could not be filtered like full-length reads. Assay used: immunoSEQ multiplex PCR; TCRdb lists only in-frame clones, some missing. The DNA gave D and trimming, while V, J and clone size come from that table. The data show approximately 330,000 clones, around four fifths seen once. On this clone itself: What it binds is not known.

The receptor's source is a man aged 25 to 40 in good health. Sample: memory CD4+ T cells sorted from blood. The subset: CD45RA-negative fraction. The rearrangement links TRBV11-2 to TRBJ2-7; 8 positions match TRBD1. CDR3 in amino acids: CASSPRTGNGNSYEQYF. Here the CDR3 DNA reads TGTGCCAGCAGCCCCAGGACAGGGAACGGGAACTCCTACGAGCAGTACTTC. Drawing the rest from reference TRBV11-2 and TRBJ2-7, the complete variable domain is EAGVAQSPRYKIIEKRQSVAFWCNPISGHATLYWYQQILGQGPKLLIQFQNNGVVDDSQLPKDRFSAERLKGVDSTLKIQPAKLEDSAVYLCASSPRTGNGNSYEQYFGPGTRLTVT.